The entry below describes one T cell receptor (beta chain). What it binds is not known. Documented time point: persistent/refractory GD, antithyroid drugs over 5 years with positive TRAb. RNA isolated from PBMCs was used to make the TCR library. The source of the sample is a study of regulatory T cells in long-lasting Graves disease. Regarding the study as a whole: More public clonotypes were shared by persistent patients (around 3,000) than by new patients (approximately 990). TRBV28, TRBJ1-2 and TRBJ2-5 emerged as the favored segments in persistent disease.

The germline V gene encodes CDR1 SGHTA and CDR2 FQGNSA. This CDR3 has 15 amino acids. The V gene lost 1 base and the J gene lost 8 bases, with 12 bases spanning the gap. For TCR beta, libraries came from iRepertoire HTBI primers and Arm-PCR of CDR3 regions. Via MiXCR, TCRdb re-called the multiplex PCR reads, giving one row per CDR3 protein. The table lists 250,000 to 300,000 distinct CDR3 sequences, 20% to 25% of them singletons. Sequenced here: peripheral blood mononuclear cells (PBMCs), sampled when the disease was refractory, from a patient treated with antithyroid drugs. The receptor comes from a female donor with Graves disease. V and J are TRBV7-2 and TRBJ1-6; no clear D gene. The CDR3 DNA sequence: TGTGCCAGCAGCTTAGGGTTGACGGCCGATTCACCCCTCCACTTT. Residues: CASSLGLTADSPLHF.